This T cell receptor beta chain was recovered during a study of cytomegalovirus exposure and HLA in healthy donors. As concerns this clone: Its matching antigen is unknown.

Whole-study findings and limits: Researchers reported that three CMV-associated chains were confirmed in vitro as CMV antigen-specific. Per a prior analysis, the majority of TCR beta V segments were productive roughly 90% or roughly 30% of the time.

Nominally healthy donors were sampled, though unrecorded immune exposures were likely. Trimming cost V 0 bases and J 1 base, with 13 bases left between them. Germline V gene data show CDR1 as SGHRS and CDR2 as YFSETQ. This CDR3 is built from 16 residues. The PCR had 60 Vbeta and 13 Jbeta primers. Generated by immunoSEQ multiplex PCR, the TCRdb table keeps only in-frame clones and is missing some. This sample has about 110,000 clones; over 60% occur once, and the top ten carry roughly 8.3%. The material sequenced was PBMCs. The V and J genes are TRBV5-1 and TRBJ2-5; D may be TRBD2 (6 bases). The receptor comes from a man in his late teens or twenties in good health and CMV-seropositive. The CDR3 reads CASSLAGMGGQETQYF. CDR3 DNA sequence: TGCGCCAGCAGCTTGGCAGGGATGGGGGGCCAAGAGACCCAGTACTTC. Drawing the rest from reference TRBV5-1 and TRBJ2-5, the complete variable domain is KAGVTQTPRYLIKTRGQQVTLSCSPISGHRSVSWYQQTPGQGLQFLFEYFSETQRNKGNFPGRFSGRQFSNSRSEMNVSTLELGDSALYLCASSLAGMGGQETQYFGPGTRLLVL.